The clone carrying this TCR beta chain has ten or more counts. TCRdb used MiXCR to reprocess the reads, holding one entry per CDR3 protein. This sample has about 740,000 distinct CDR3 sequences; roughly 36% occur once, and the top ten carry under 3%. V lost 1 base and J 6 bases, leaving 7 bases between the germline ends. CDR3 length: 14 residues. Germline assignment: CDR1 SGHTA and CDR2 FQGNSA. This entry comes from a study of T cell repertoires in cytomegalovirus infection. The specimen sequenced was PBMCs. The V call is TRBV7-2, the J call TRBJ1-6, with D uncertain. The sequence was collected from a human donor in good health (CMV status not recorded). Some clones in this sample may be carry-over from other donors' samples. CDR3 protein: CASSLEAVNSPLHF. CDR3 nucleotides: TGTGCCAGCAGCTTAGAAGCGGTTAATTCACCCCTCCACTTT.